This T cell receptor (beta chain) was sequenced during a study of T cell responses to AZD1222 COVID-19 vaccine. Whole-study findings and limits: Vaccine-related CD4 TCRs covered spike, predominating at 160-218 and 743-854.

Trimming cost V 4 bases and J 6 bases; bases outside gene matches: 7. Looked up from germline, CDR1 is SGDLS and CDR2 is YYNGEE. The CDR3 loop spans 14 amino acids. This clone appeared once. Antigen unknown. The protocol was immunoSEQ multiplex PCR, while the TCRdb copy is restricted to in-frame clones and leaves out a portion. The sample lists 120,000 or so clones, 70% to 90% occurring once. This clonotype was sampled from an adult who received the AZD1222 COVID-19 vaccine. Sample: peripheral blood, taken 28 days after the second AZD1222 dose. The chain couples TRBV9 to TRBJ2-1; 7 bases match TRBD2. The CDR3 here is CASSPRLAINEQFF. The CDR3 bases are TGTGCCAGCAGCCCGAGACTAGCAATCAATGAGCAGTTCTTC.